This TCR beta chain came from a study of CD8 T cells in ankylosing spondylitis. In TCRdb, the 5' RACE reads were re-called with MiXCR into one record per CDR3 protein. The sample shows a few hundred thousand distinct CDR3 sequences, more than 20% of them seen only once. In its sample, this clonotype was seen a few times. The CDR3 is made up of 12 amino acids. Germline loops: CDR1 DFQATT, CDR2 SNEGSKA (reference sequence). Trimming stripped 5 bases from V and 7 bases from J, with 14 bases between. Sequenced input: blood, either unsorted or a sorted T cell fraction (not recorded which). This sequence joins TRBV20-1 and TRBJ1-1; D remains unclear. The receptor was isolated from a female donor with ankylosing spondylitis or in good health (not recorded which). The CDR3 sequence is CSAPQFPDEAFF. The DNA of the CDR3 is TGCAGTGCTCCCCAGTTTCCGGATGAAGCTTTCTTT.